These T cell receptor beta chains were read from a single sample in a study of blood T cell repertoires in COVID-19. Measured with immunoSEQ multiplex PCR; TCRdb has only the in-frame clones, and not every one. The table includes approximately 180,000 clones, around nine tenths detected once. The specimen was peripheral blood. Receptors were obtained from a man aged 50 or older with acute or convalescent COVID-19. The CDR3 runs from the conserved cysteine through the conserved F or W. Each record gives: D gene, clone size, V gene, J gene, CDR3 DNA, CDR3 protein. D genes are given only for firm matches. The size field is filled for only some rows; it gives once, few, many or a size class.

TRBD2	-	TRBV6-4	TRBJ2-1	TGTGCCAGCAGTGACTCGACGCGGGGGTTCTCCTACAATGAGCAGTTCTTC	CASSDSTRGFSYNEQFF
-	-	TRBV5-1	TRBJ2-2	TGCGCCAGCAGCTTGGCCCTGGGCCCGGGAACCGGGGAGCTGTTTTTT	CASSLALGPGTGELFF
-	-	TRBV5-8	TRBJ2-7	TGTGCCAGCAGCTTGGCCCAGGGATTGAGCGAGCAGTACTTC	CASSLAQGLSEQYF
-	-	TRBV11-1	TRBJ1-2	TGTGCCAGCAGCTTAGCTGCCACCCAGGGCGGCTACACCTTC	CASSLAATQGGYTF
TRBD1	-	TRBV6-4	TRBJ1-1	TGTGCCAGCAGTGCTCAGGGGGCTACTGAAGCTTTCTTT	CASSAQGATEAFF
-	-	TRBV29-1	TRBJ1-1	TGCAGCGCTAGAGAGGCAGACACTGAAGCTTTCTTT	CSAREADTEAFF
TRBD1	once	TRBV28	TRBJ2-4	TGTGCCAGCAGTTTGGGCTGGGGACAGGGGGTCGTTGCCAAAAACATTCAGTACTTC	CASSLGWGQGVVAKNIQYF
-	-	TRBV27	TRBJ1-2	TGTGCCAGCAGTTTAGTGGCAGGGGAATACTATGGCTACACCTTC	CASSLVAGEYYGYTF
-	-	TRBV7-2	TRBJ1-3	TGTGCCAGCAGCTTAATGAGAGCGGGAAACACCATATATTTT	CASSLMRAGNTIYF
TRBD2	-	TRBV18	TRBJ2-1	TGTGCCAGCTCACCACCTGCTATGGGAGGGTTCAATGAGCAGTTCTTC	CASSPPAMGGFNEQFF
TRBD2	-	TRBV6-1	TRBJ2-7	TGTGCCAGCAGTGAAACTTTAGCGGGACTCACGGAGCAGTACTTC	CASSETLAGLTEQYF
-	-	TRBV4-3	TRBJ1-1	TGCGCCAGCAGCCAAGATAAGGGGATGAACACTGAAGCTTTCTTT	CASSQDKGMNTEAFF
TRBD2	-	TRBV5-1	TRBJ2-3	TGCGCCAGCAGCTTGAGCGGACTAGTCGGGAGCACAGATACGCAGTATTTT	CASSLSGLVGSTDTQYF
-	few	TRBV19	TRBJ1-2	TGTGCCAGTAGTATAGGGGCGCACTATGGCTACACCTTC	CASSIGAHYGYTF
TRBD1	few	TRBV10-2	TRBJ1-1	TGCGCCAGCAGTGAGTACAGGGGGTCCACTGAAGCTTTCTTT	CASSEYRGSTEAFF
TRBD1	-	TRBV7-8	TRBJ2-7	TGTGCCAGCAGCCATCGACAGGGGTCCCTCTACGAGCAGTACTTC	CASSHRQGSLYEQYF
-	few	TRBV5-4	TRBJ1-2	TGTGCCAGCAGCCCGGTGGGGGGAGGCTACACCTTC	CASSPVGGGYTF